A selection of T cell receptor beta chains follows, all from one sample in a study of T cell responses to AZD1222 COVID-19 vaccine. Clones were read by immunoSEQ multiplex PCR, and TCRdb kept only the in-frame ones, dropping some. The sample records over 150,000 clones, under 95% being singletons. Sequenced here: peripheral blood, sampled on day 0 of MenACWY control vaccination. Source of these receptors: an adult in good health. Each CDR3 is given with its conserved first and last residue. A D gene is named only where the DNA matches it firmly. Clone size is shown for a subset of rows, as once, few, many or a class of expanded clone.

d_call	v_call	clone_size	j_call	cdr3_nt	cdr3_aa
-	TRBV18	-	TRBJ1-5	TGTGCCAGCTCACCACTAGGGAGCAATCAGCCCCAGCATTTT	CASSPLGSNQPQHF
-	TRBV28	-	TRBJ1-1	TGTGCCAGCAGTTCCCGACAGGCCGGCGTGAACACTGAAGCTTTCTTT	CASSSRQAGVNTEAFF
-	TRBV5-1	-	TRBJ1-5	TGCGCCAGCAGCTCTACCGGGTCCGCAGGGCAGCCCCAGCATTTT	CASSSTGSAGQPQHF
-	TRBV7-9	-	TRBJ1-4	TGTGCCAGCAGCCACCCCGATGGTGAAAAACTGTTTTTT	CASSHPDGEKLFF
-	TRBV4-1	-	TRBJ1-1	TGCGCCAGCAGCCGGACGCGGCCCGCCACGATGAACACTGAAGCTTTCTTT	CASSRTRPATMNTEAFF
-	TRBV7-8	-	TRBJ1-3	TGTGCCAGCAGCCGAGCTAGCGGAAACACCATATATTTT	CASSRASGNTIYF
-	TRBV14	once	TRBJ1-2	TGTGCCAGCAGCCAAGATCCGCTTAGGGCTAACTATGGCTACACCTTC	CASSQDPLRANYGYTF
TRBD1	TRBV12-3/TRBV12-4	once	TRBJ1-1	TGTGCCAGCAGTTTAGGGGACAGAACCGAAGCTTTCTTT	CASSLGDRTEAFF
-	TRBV11-3	-	TRBJ2-7	TGTGCCAGCAGCTTAGTGACGGGATTCTACGAGCAGTACTTC	CASSLVTGFYEQYF
-	TRBV19	-	TRBJ1-5	TGTGCCAGTAGTATGACAGGCTACAATCAGCCCCAGCATTTT	CASSMTGYNQPQHF
TRBD1	TRBV2	-	TRBJ1-5	TGTGCCAGCAGTGAGGGACAGTCTAATCAGCCCCAGCATTTT	CASSEGQSNQPQHF
TRBD1	TRBV7-2	-	TRBJ1-4	TGTGCCAGCAGCTCGACAGGGTATAATGAAAAACTGTTTTTT	CASSSTGYNEKLFF
-	TRBV3-1/TRBV3-2	-	TRBJ2-4	TGTGCCAGCAGCCAAGTAACAGGTGAGGCCAACATTCAGTACTTC	CASSQVTGEANIQYF
TRBD2	TRBV5-1	-	TRBJ2-2	TGCGCCAGCAGCTTGGAAGCGGGAATGGACACCGGGGAGCTGTTTTTT	CASSLEAGMDTGELFF
-	TRBV19	-	TRBJ2-1	TGTGCCAGTAGTTTCTTTTCAAATGAGCAGTTCTTC	CASSFFSNEQFF
-	TRBV6-5	-	TRBJ1-2	TGTGCCGGGGGAGACTATGGCTACACCTTC	CAGGDYGYTF
TRBD1	TRBV2	-	TRBJ1-4	TGTGCCAGCAGTCCCCAGGGGGGTGGAGACGAAAAACTGTTTTTT	CASSPQGGGDEKLFF
TRBD2	TRBV27	few	TRBJ2-1	TGTGCCAGCAGTTTACTCGGGACTAGCGGGAGGGCTGAGCAGTTCTTC	CASSLLGTSGRAEQFF
-	TRBV3-1/TRBV3-2	-	TRBJ1-6	TGTGCCAGCAGCCAAAATCTCAATTCACCCCTCCACTTT	CASSQNLNSPLHF
TRBD2	TRBV4-1	once	TRBJ2-1	TGCGCCAGCAGCCATCTAACTAGCGGGAGGGGGAATGAGCAGTTCTTC	CASSHLTSGRGNEQFF
-	TRBV28	-	TRBJ1-2	TGTGCCAGCACTGGGGGGAACTATGGCTACACCTTC	CASTGGNYGYTF
-	TRBV29-1	-	TRBJ1-2	TGCAGCGCAGCCATCGGGCAGGGCCTCAATGGCTACACCTTC	CSAAIGQGLNGYTF
-	TRBV24-1	once	TRBJ1-5	TGTGCCACCAGTGATTCCGGGGGGCAGCGGCCCCAGCATTTT	CATSDSGGQRPQHF
TRBD1	TRBV2	-	TRBJ1-2	TGTGCCAGCACCCTGGACAGGGTGGGAAGCTATGGCTACACCTTC	CASTLDRVGSYGYTF